This entry lists 13 T cell receptor beta chains sequenced from one sample in a study of cytomegalovirus exposure and HLA in healthy donors (dated by TCRdb to the late 2010s). Libraries came from the immunoSEQ multiplex PCR assay. For the multiplex PCR, a mixture combining 60 forward primers for TCR Vbeta segments and 13 reverse primers for TCR Jbeta segments was used. In its TCRdb copy, this immuneACCESS table keeps in-frame sequences only and misses some clones. Where compared with another copy, unresolved V genes explain less than half of these, and the others have no known cause. The sample has more than 80,000 clones on record, 70% to 75% of them singletons. In total, the top ten clones hold approximately 2.8% of the sample. Specimen: PBMCs. The origin of the receptors is a female donor in good health and CMV-seronegative.

This clone was observed a few times. The chain is built from TRBV30 and TRBJ2-3, with D uncertain. The CDR3 length is 13 residues. Deletions cut 5 bases from V and 0 bases from J, with 9 bases between. Germline CDR1 is GTSNPN and CDR2 is SVGIG (reference sequence). This CDR3 reads CAWAEPSTDTQYF. CDR3 bases: TGTGCCTGGGCGGAGCCTAGCACAGATACGCAGTATTTT.

This chain connects TRBV28 to TRBJ1-1, with D uncertain. V was shortened by 4 bases and J by 6 bases, with 6 bases between the two germline ends. The CDR3 length is 11 residues. CDR1 MDHEN and CDR2 SYDVKM come from the germline V gene. The CDR3 sequence is CASSSAAEAFF. The CDR3 DNA reads as TGTGCCAGCAGTTCCGCGGCTGAAGCTTTCTTT.

The CDR3 DNA reads as TGCAGTGCTCCCCACACAGATACGCAGTATTTT. Translated: CSAPHTDTQYF. The chain links TRBV20-1 to TRBJ2-3; D unclear. CDR3 length equals 11 residues. Trimming took 5 bases from V and 2 from J, leaving 5 bases between them. Germline V lookup: CDR1 DFQATT, CDR2 SNEGSKA (reference sequence).

This clone has just a few counts. The chain carries TRBV7-8 and TRBJ1-6, with TRBD1 matching 8 bases. Germline CDR1 reads SGHVS; CDR2 reads FQNEAQ. V was pared by 5 bases and J by 8 bases, with 17 bases of the junction left unmatched. The CDR3 spans 18 residues. The CDR3 is CASSPGRRQGRFDSPLHF. The CDR3, as DNA: TGTGCCAGCAGCCCGGGGCGTCGACAGGGGCGGTTCGATTCACCCCTCCACTTT.

The chain is built from TRBV2 and TRBJ2-1; D remains ambiguous. The CDR3 runs 13 residues. The ends were cut back, 0 bases at V and 2 bases at J, with 2 bases in the middle. Germline V gene sequence: CDR1 SNHLY, CDR2 FYNNEI. The CDR3: CASSEATYNEQFF. Here the CDR3 DNA reads TGTGCCAGCAGTGAAGCTACCTACAATGAGCAGTTCTTC. The whole variable domain, filled in from reference TRBV2 and TRBJ2-1, reads EPEVTQTPSHQVTQMGQEVILRCVPISNHLYFYWYRQILGQKVEFLVSFYNNEISEKSEIFDDQFSVERPDGSNFTLKIRSTKLEDSAMYFCASSEATYNEQFFGPGTRLTVL.

Only a few counts were recorded for this clone. This CDR3 is CASSRQGAENIQYF. DNA of the CDR3: TGTGCCAGCAGCCGCCAGGGGGCCGAGAACATTCAGTACTTC. The chain joins TRBV27 to TRBJ2-4; 8 bases fit TRBD1. V trimming: 6 bases; J trimming: 7 bases; junction bases outside the gene matches: 8. Germline-derived CDR1 and CDR2 are MNHEY and SMNVEV (reference sequence). This CDR3 comprises 14 residues.

The chain has TRBV11-2 and TRBJ2-3; perhaps TRBD1 as D (6 bases). The CDR3 extends over 15 amino acids. Germline CDR1 and CDR2: SGHAT and FQNNGV. V lost 5 bases and J lost 1, with 13 bases in between. The CDR3 region has the DNA TGTGCCAGCAGCAAAAACCCAGGGGGCACAGATACGCAGTATTTT. It yields the protein CASSKNPGGTDTQYF.

The chain is built from TRBV30 and TRBJ1-1, with 7 bases lining up with TRBD1. Germline V lookup: CDR1 GTSNPN, CDR2 SVGIG (reference sequence). V shed 4 bases and J 5 bases; nucleotides not matched to a gene: 4. The CDR3 has 12 residues. This chain's CDR3 is CAWKQGLTEAFF. In nucleotides, the CDR3 is TGTGCCTGGAAACAGGGGTTGACTGAAGCTTTCTTT.

In this sample, this clone turned up a few times. J is TRBJ1-5 and V is TRBV5-5, with TRBD1 matching over 7 bases. This CDR3 is 15 amino acids long. The V gene end was trimmed by 0 bases and the J gene end by 4 bases; junction bases not matched to a gene: 4. Germline V gene data show CDR1 as SGHKS and CDR2 as YYEKEE (reference sequence). CDR3 DNA sequence: TGTGCCAGCAGCTTGGCCTCAGGGGGAAATCAGCCCCAGCATTTT. This codes for CASSLASGGNQPQHF.

The genes are TRBV7-9 and TRBJ2-3; D possibly corresponds to TRBD2 (5 bases). The CDR3 length is 17 residues. The V gene's germline CDR1 is SEHNR and CDR2 FQNEAQ (reference sequence). Deletions cut 4 bases from V and 4 bases from J, with 21 bases between. The CDR3 region is CASSYRVSGRVADTQYF. CDR3 nucleotides: TGTGCCAGCAGCTACCGAGTCAGCGGACGGGTGGCAGATACGCAGTATTTT.

The chain has TRBV5-1 and TRBJ2-5, with TRBD2 matching 10 bases. Germline V CDR1 and CDR2: SGHRS, YFSETQ. J gave up 5 bases and V 0 bases, and 4 bases lay outside the gene matches. The CDR3 is 15 residues long. CDR3 residues: CASSLAPSGGETQYF. The CDR3 DNA is TGCGCCAGCAGCTTGGCCCCTAGCGGGGGTGAGACCCAGTACTTC. Full variable domain (outside the CDR3, taken from reference TRBV5-1 and TRBJ2-5): KAGVTQTPRYLIKTRGQQVTLSCSPISGHRSVSWYQQTPGQGLQFLFEYFSETQRNKGNFPGRFSGRQFSNSRSEMNVSTLELGDSALYLCASSLAPSGGETQYFGPGTRLLVL.

The V gene is TRBV9, the J gene TRBJ2-7; no reliable D call. The CDR3 loop spans 15 amino acids. Per the germline V gene, CDR1 is SGDLS and CDR2 is YYNGEE. V was trimmed by 5 bases and J by 3 bases, leaving 18 bases between them. The CDR3 region has the DNA TGTGCCAGCAGTGCGTCGGGTAGACCGAACTACGAGCAGTACTTC. Amino acids: CASSASGRPNYEQYF.

Points on this clone: Additional DNA sequences in this sample encode the identical CDR3. The genes are TRBV11-1 and TRBJ1-2; 8 positions match TRBD1. The germline gives CDR1 SGHAT, CDR2 FQDESV (reference sequence). The CDR3 is made up of 13 amino acids. V was clipped by 5 bases and J by 7 bases; unmatched bases: 6. In nucleotides, the CDR3 is TGTGCCAGCAGCCCGACAGGGGTGGGTGGCTACACCTTC. It encodes CASSPTGVGGYTF.